Each of the 2 T cell receptor beta chains below was sequenced from the same sample in a study of cytomegalovirus exposure and HLA in healthy donors. 60 Vbeta and 13 Jbeta primers were used in PCR. Here immunoSEQ multiplex PCR was the method, and the copy in TCRdb shows in-frame clones only, minus some. The data hold under 150,000 clones, with 75% to 90% observed a single time. The specimen was PBMCs. The source of these receptors is a woman aged 40 to 50 in good health and CMV-seropositive.

This clone was detected only once. The chain recombines TRBV15 with TRBJ1-5; tentatively, D is TRBD1 (5 bases). V lost 0 bases to trimming and J lost 4 bases, with 13 bases between them. Germline V gives CDR1 LNHNV, CDR2 YYDKDF (reference sequence). The CDR3 length is 16 residues. The CDR3 DNA follows: TGTGCCACCAGCAGAGATCCCGACAGTTTAAATCAGCCCCAGCATTTT. It translates to CATSRDPDSLNQPQHF.

The chain combines TRBV5-1 with TRBJ1-1; 7 positions match TRBD1. Germline V gene data show CDR1 as SGHRS and CDR2 as YFSETQ. The CDR3 runs 13 residues. Trimming took 4 bases from V and 0 from J; bases not matched to a gene: 0. The CDR3 DNA reads TGCGCCAGCAGCGGGACAGTGAACACTGAAGCTTTCTTT. Amino acid sequence: CASSGTVNTEAFF.